Listed here are 4 T cell receptor beta chains from one sample, sequenced in a study of cytomegalovirus exposure and HLA in healthy donors. A multiplex PCR was run with 60 Vbeta primers and 13 Jbeta primers. The method was immunoSEQ multiplex PCR; TCRdb's version includes in-frame clones alone and lacks a portion of them. The sample holds about 160,000 clones, approximately 83% seen once. Sequencing used PBMCs. The receptors derive from a woman between 18 and 29 years old in good health and CMV-seronegative.

The CDR3 DNA reads TGTGCCAGCAAAAGGGGGGGAGAGACCCAGTACTTC. Residues: CASKRGGETQYF. The J gene is TRBJ2-5, the V gene TRBV6-6; a weak D match, TRBD2 (7 bases). V was clipped by 7 bases and J by 4 bases, with 10 bases between them. The CDR3 length is 12 residues. CDR1 MNHNY and CDR2 SVGAGI come from the germline V gene (reference sequence).

The chain employs TRBV7-2 and TRBJ2-5; 11 nucleotides match TRBD2. Trimming at V came to 5 bases and at J to 1 base, leaving 9 bases not matched to a gene. The CDR3 is made up of 17 amino acids. CDR1 is SGHTA, CDR2 FQGNSA, per germline. CDR3 amino acids: CASSPGGLAGGQETQYF. In DNA, the CDR3 is TGTGCCAGCAGCCCCGGGGGCCTAGCGGGGGGCCAAGAGACCCAGTACTTC.

The chain carries TRBV6-1 and TRBJ1-1; TRBD1 aligns across 7 bases. CDR1 MNHNS and CDR2 SASEGT come from the germline V gene. CDR3 length: 13 residues. V lost 6 bases and J lost 1; bases outside the gene matches: 2. The CDR3 nucleotides read TGTGCCAGCAGAGACAGGGCGAACACTGAAGCTTTCTTT. Protein product: CASRDRANTEAFF.

Only a few counts were recorded for this clone. This chain uses TRBV5-4 with TRBJ2-7, with D tentatively TRBD1 (5 bases). Trimming took off 2 bases at V and 2 bases at J, with 8 bases between the two ends. The CDR3 contains 13 residues. Germline values: CDR1 SGHNT, CDR2 YYREEE (reference sequence). The CDR3 reads CASSLQATYEQYF. Written as DNA, the CDR3 is TGTGCCAGCAGCTTACAGGCTACCTACGAGCAGTACTTC.